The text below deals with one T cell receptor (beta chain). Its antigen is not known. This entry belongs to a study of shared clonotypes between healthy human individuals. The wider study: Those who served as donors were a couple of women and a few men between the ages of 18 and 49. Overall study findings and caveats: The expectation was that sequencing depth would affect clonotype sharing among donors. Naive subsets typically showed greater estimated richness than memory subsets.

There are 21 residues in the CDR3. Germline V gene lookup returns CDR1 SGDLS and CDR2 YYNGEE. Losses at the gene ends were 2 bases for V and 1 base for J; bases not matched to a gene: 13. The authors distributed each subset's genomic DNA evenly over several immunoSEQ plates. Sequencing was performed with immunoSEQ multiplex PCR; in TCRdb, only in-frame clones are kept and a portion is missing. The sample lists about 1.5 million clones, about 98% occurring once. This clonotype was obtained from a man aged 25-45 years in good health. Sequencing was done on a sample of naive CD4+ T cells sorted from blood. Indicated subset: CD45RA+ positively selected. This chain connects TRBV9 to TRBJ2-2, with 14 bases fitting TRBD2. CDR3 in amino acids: CASSVRVSGTSGSWNTGELFF. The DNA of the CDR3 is TGTGCCAGCAGCGTTAGGGTGTCGGGGACTAGCGGGAGTTGGAACACCGGGGAGCTGTTTTTT.